This T cell receptor beta chain comes out of a study of blood T cells in healthy people across ages. Study-level background: About one barcoded TCR beta cDNA was captured per two T cells. Whole-study findings and limits: Age brought a roughly linear fall in TCR beta diversity measured per million T cells.

This clonotype was detected only a few times. What it recognizes is unknown. The amount of total RNA extracted per sample was at least 6 micrograms. CDR1 and CDR2 (germline): SEHNR, FQNEAQ (reference sequence). V lost 6 bases and J lost 1; bases outside the gene matches: 5. The CDR3 runs to 14 residues. Through a sample-barcoded 5' primer and a J-beta primer mix, a second PCR was run for roughly 6 to 12 cycles. Per sample, CDR3-containing paired-end reads numbered at least 3 million. One entry per CDR3 protein results from TCRdb running MiXCR on the 5' RACE reads. Altogether 1.4 million to 1.5 million distinct CDR3 sequences are present, around 39% being singletons, with the ten largest covering roughly 7.9%.

The genes are TRBV7-9 and TRBJ1-1; 7 bases fit TRBD1. The clonotype was recovered from a woman aged 18-29 years in good health. Sequencing was carried out using blood. CDR3 DNA: TGTGCCAGCAGTTTTACAGGGGAGAACACTGAAGCTTTCTTT. Its protein product is CASSFTGENTEAFF.